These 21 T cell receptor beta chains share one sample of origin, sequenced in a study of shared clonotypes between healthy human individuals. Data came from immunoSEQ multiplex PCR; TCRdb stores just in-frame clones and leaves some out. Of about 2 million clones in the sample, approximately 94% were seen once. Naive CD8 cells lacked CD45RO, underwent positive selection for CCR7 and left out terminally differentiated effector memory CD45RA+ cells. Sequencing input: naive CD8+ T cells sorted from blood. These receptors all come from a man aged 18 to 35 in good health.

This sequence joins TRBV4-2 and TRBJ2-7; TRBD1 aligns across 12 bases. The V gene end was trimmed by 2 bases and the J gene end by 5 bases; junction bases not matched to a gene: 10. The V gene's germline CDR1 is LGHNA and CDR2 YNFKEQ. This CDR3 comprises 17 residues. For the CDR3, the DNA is TGTGCCAGCAGCCAAAATCGGGACAGGGGGCGCCCAGACGAGCAGTACTTC. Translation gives CASSQNRDRGRPDEQYF.

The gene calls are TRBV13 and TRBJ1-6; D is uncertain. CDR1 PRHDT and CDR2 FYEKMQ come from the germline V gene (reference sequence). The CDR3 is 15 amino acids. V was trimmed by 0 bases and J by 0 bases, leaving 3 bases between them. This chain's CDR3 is CASSLGPSYNSPLHF. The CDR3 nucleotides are TGTGCCAGCAGCTTAGGGCCCTCCTATAATTCACCCCTCCACTTT.

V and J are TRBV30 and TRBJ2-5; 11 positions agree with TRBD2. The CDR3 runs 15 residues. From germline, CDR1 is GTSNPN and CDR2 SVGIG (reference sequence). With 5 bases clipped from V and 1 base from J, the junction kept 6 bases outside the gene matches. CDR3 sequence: CAWRELAGVQETQYF. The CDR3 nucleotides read TGTGCCTGGCGGGAACTAGCGGGGGTCCAAGAGACCCAGTACTTC. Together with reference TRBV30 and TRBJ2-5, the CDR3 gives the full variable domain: SQTIHQWPATLVQPVGSPLSLECTVEGTSNPNLYWYRQAAGRGLQLLFYSVGIGQISSEVPQNLSASRPQDRQFILSSKKLLLSDSGFYLCAWRELAGVQETQYFGPGTRLLVL.

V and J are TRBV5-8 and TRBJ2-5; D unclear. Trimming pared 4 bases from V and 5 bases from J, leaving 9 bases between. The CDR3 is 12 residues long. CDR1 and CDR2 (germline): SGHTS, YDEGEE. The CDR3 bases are TGTGCCAGCAGCCAGGACCGGGAGACCCAGTACTTC. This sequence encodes CASSQDRETQYF. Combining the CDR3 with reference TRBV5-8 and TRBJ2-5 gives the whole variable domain EAGVTQSPTHLIKTRGQQATLRCSPISGHTSVYWYQQALGLGLQFLLWYDEGEERNRGNFPPRFSGRQFPNYSSELNVNALELEDSALYLCASSQDRETQYFGPGTRLLVL.

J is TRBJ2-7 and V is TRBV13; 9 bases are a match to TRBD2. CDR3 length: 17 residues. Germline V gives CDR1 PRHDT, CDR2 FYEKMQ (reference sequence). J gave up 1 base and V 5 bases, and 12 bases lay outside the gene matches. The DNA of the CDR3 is TGTGCCAGCAGCCCCCAGGTTGCCAGCGGGGGGTCCTACGAGCAGTACTTC. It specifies CASSPQVASGGSYEQYF.

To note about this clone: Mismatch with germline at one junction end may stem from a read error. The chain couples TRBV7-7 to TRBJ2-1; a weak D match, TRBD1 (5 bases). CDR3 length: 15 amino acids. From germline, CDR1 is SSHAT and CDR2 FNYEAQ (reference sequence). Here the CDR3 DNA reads TGTGCTAGCAGCTTGGGTCCAGGGAACTACAATGAGCAGTTCTTC. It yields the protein CASSLGPGNYNEQFF.

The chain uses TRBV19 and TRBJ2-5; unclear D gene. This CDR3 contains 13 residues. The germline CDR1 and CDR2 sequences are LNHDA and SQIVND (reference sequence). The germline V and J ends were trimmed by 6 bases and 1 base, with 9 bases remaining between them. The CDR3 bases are TGTGCCAGTAGCCCTATAAGCCAAGAGACCCAGTACTTC. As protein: CASSPISQETQYF.

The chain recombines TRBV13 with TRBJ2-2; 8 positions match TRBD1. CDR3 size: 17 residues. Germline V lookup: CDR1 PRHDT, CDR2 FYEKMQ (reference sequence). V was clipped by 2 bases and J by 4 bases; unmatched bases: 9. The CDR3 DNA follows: TGTGCCAGCAGCTTACTCTTTGGGCAGGGGGCCACCGGGGAGCTGTTTTTT. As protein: CASSLLFGQGATGELFF.

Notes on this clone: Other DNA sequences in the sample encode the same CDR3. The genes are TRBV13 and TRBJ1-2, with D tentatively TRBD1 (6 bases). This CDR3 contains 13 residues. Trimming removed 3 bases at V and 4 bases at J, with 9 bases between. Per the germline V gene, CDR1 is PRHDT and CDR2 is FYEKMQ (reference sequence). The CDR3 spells CASSLGRGYGYTF. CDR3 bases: TGTGCCAGCAGCTTGGGCAGGGGCTATGGCTACACCTTC.

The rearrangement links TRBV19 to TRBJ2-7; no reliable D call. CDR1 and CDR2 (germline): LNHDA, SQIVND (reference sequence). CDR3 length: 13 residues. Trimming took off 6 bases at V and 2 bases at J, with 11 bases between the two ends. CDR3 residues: CASSLGRTYEQYF. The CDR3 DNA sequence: TGTGCCAGTAGCCTCGGACGGACCTACGAGCAGTACTTC.

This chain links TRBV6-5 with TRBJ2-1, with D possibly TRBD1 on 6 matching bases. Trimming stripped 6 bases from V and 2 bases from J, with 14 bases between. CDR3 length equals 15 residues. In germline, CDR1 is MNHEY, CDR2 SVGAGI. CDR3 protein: CASREFRGAYNEQFF. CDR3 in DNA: TGTGCCAGCAGGGAATTCAGGGGAGCCTACAATGAGCAGTTCTTC.

DNA of the CDR3: TGTGCCAGCAGTTTAACGTTGATGAACACTGAAGCTTTCTTT. It translates to CASSLTLMNTEAFF. V and J are TRBV28 and TRBJ1-1; D gene uncertain. Germline CDR1 MDHEN, CDR2 SYDVKM. Between the trimmed V and J ends, which lost 2 bases and 0 bases, there was a span of 7 bases. This CDR3 has 14 amino acids.

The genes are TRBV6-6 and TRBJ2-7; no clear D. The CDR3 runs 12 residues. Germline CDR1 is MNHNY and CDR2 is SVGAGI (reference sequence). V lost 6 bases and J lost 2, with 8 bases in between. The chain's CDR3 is CASSLSAYEQYF. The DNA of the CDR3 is TGTGCCAGCAGCCTCTCGGCCTACGAGCAGTACTTC.

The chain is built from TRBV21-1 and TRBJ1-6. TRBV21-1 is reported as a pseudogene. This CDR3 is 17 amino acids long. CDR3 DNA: TGTGCCAGCAGCAATCGACCGGGGGACCCCTATAATTCACCCCTCCACTTT. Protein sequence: CASSNRPGDPYNSPLHF.

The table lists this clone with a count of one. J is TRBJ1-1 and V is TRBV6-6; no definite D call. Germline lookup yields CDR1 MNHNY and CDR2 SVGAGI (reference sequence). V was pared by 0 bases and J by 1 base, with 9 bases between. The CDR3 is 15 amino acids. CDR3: CASSYSDGQNTEAFF. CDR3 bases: TGTGCCAGCAGTTACTCTGATGGGCAGAACACTGAAGCTTTCTTT.

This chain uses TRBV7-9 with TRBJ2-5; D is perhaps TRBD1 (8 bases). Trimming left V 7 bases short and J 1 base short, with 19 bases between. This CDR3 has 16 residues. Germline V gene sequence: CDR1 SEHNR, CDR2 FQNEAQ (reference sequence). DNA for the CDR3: TGTGCCAGCACCCCTTCGGACAGGGAGGGCCAAGAGACCCAGTACTTC. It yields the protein CASTPSDREGQETQYF.

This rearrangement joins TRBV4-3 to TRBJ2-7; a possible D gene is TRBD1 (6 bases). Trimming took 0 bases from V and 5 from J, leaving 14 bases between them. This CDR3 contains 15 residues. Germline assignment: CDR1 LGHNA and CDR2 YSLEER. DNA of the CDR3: TGCGCCAGCAGCCAAGATTGGTCAGGGGACAACGAGCAGTACTTC. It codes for CASSQDWSGDNEQYF.

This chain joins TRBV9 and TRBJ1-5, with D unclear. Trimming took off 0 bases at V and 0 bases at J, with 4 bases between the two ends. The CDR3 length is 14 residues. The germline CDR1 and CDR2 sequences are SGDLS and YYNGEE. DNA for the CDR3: TGTGCCAGCAGCGTAGGCTTTAGCAATCAGCCCCAGCATTTT. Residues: CASSVGFSNQPQHF.

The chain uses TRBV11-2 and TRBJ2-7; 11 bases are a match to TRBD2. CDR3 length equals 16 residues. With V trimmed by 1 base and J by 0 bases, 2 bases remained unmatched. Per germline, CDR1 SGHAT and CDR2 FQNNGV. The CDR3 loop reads CASSLGTSGYSYEQYF. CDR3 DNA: TGTGCCAGCAGCTTAGGGACTAGCGGGTACTCCTACGAGCAGTACTTC. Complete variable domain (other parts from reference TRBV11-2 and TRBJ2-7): EAGVAQSPRYKIIEKRQSVAFWCNPISGHATLYWYQQILGQGPKLLIQFQNNGVVDDSQLPKDRFSAERLKGVDSTLKIQPAKLEDSAVYLCASSLGTSGYSYEQYFGPGTRLTVT.

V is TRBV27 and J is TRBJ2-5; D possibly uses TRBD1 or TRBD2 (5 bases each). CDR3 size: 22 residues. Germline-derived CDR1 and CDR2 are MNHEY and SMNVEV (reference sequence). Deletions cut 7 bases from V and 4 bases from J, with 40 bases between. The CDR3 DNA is TGTGCCAGCACCCCCATACCCCCGACAGATAGAAGTCGGAGGCTTCTAGGAGAGACCCAGTACTTC. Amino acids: CASTPIPPTDRSRRLLGETQYF.

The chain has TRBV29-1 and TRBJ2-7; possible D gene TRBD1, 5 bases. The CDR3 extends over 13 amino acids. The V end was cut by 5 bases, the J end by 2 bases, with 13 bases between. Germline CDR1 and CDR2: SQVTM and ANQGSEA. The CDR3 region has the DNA TGCAGCGTTCGGGTGGGGCAGACCTACGAGCAGTACTTC. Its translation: CSVRVGQTYEQYF.